This record concerns one T cell receptor (beta chain) sequence. No antigen is known for it. Profiled with immunoSEQ multiplex PCR; TCRdb holds only in-frame clones, not every one. The sample holds 85,000 or so clones, 85% to 90% seen once. The data stem from a study of T cell responses to AZD1222 COVID-19 vaccine. This CDR3 is 11 amino acids long. V lost 3 bases to trimming and J lost 8 bases, with 10 bases between them. Germline-derived CDR1 and CDR2 are SQVTM and ANQGSEA. Findings and limits, study-wide: The donor cohort was predominantly white British with a female majority, and clonal diversity may have been underestimated. Only a handful of AZD1222 recipients, roughly 6 in all, had baseline seropositivity. The reported proportion of spike-specific TCRs targeting unmutated variant regions was nearly half.

The V gene is TRBV29-1, the J gene TRBJ1-2; a possible D gene is TRBD1 (5 bases). This TCR came from an adult in good health. The material sequenced was peripheral blood, taken on day 0 of AZD1222 vaccination. DNA for the CDR3: TGCAGCGTTGACAAGGGGAACGGCTACACCTTC. It translates to CSVDKGNGYTF. Full variable domain (outside the CDR3, taken from reference TRBV29-1 and TRBJ1-2): SAVISQKPSRDICQRGTSLTIQCQVDSQVTMMFWYRQQPGQSLTLIATANQGSEATYESGFVIDKFPISRPNLTFSTLTVSNMSPEDSSIYLCSVDKGNGYTFGSGTRLTVV.